This T cell receptor (beta chain) was documented in a study of cytomegalovirus exposure and HLA in healthy donors. This clone was observed once. The antigen is undetermined. The sample carries other DNA sequences with the same CDR3. The primer mix had 60 Vbeta and 13 Jbeta primers. Sequencing was performed with immunoSEQ multiplex PCR; in TCRdb, only in-frame clones are kept and a portion is missing. Of roughly 150,000 clones in the sample, 75% to 90% were seen once. The CDR3 spans 12 residues. Germline CDR1 and CDR2: MDHEN and SYDVKM. The V and J ends lost 4 bases and 4 bases respectively, with 4 bases between them. Study outcomes and limitations: Researchers had no immune exposure information except CMV serostatus available. Prediction of most subjects' HLA-A and HLA-B alleles by TCR beta sequences was reportedly accurate. Earlier analysis looked at TCR beta V segments, and most were productive about 90% or about 30% of the time.

The chain carries TRBV28 and TRBJ1-4; D call uncertain. Input material: PBMCs. The sequence came from a boy aged 2-15 years in good health and CMV-seronegative. The CDR3 reads CASSSVNEKLFF. The CDR3 coding sequence is TGTGCCAGCAGTTCCGTTAATGAAAAACTGTTTTTT.